These 23 T cell receptor beta chains were sequenced from one sample in a study of graft-versus-host responses after intestinal transplantation. TCRdb's table, derived via immunoSEQ multiplex PCR, lists solely in-frame clones and lacks some. Of roughly 90,000 clones listed, just over 90% are singletons. These TCRs' antigens remain unknown. This specimen consisted of unstimulated CD8+ T cells sorted from spleen or lymph node cells, obtained before intestinal transplant. The receptors come from a human donor who received an intestinal transplant.

This chain uses TRBV15 with TRBJ1-5; possibly TRBD1 for D (5 bases). Trimming removed 8 bases from V and 0 bases from J, with 11 bases in between. Germline assignment: CDR1 LNHNV and CDR2 YYDKDF (reference sequence). The CDR3 is made up of 14 amino acids. This CDR3 reads CATGAPYSNQPQHF. CDR3 DNA sequence: TGTGCCACCGGGGCACCATATAGCAATCAGCCCCAGCATTTT.

The chain uses TRBV7-6 and TRBJ2-1, with 8 bases fitting TRBD2. The CDR3 loop spans 15 amino acids. Trimming removed 5 bases from V and 4 bases from J; junction bases left unmatched: 7. Germline V gene data show CDR1 as SGHVS and CDR2 as FNYEAQ. This CDR3 reads CASSPAGGPYNEQFF. The CDR3 nucleotides read TGTGCCAGCAGCCCTGCGGGGGGTCCTTACAATGAGCAGTTCTTC. Full variable domain (rest looked up from reference TRBV7-6 and TRBJ2-1): GAGVSQSPRYKVTKRGQDVALRCDPISGHVSLYWYRQALGQGPEFLTYFNYEAQQDKSGLPNDRFSAERPEGSISTLTIQRTEQRDSAMYRCASSPAGGPYNEQFFGPGTRLTVL.

The V and J genes are TRBV6-5 and TRBJ2-3, with 10 bases that match TRBD2. J was trimmed by 2 bases and V by 0 bases; bases with no gene match: 2. This CDR3 spans 16 amino acids. CDR1 and CDR2 from the germline V gene are MNHEY and SVGAGI. The CDR3 DNA reads as TGTGCCAGCAGTTACTCTAGCGGGAGGTACACAGATACGCAGTATTTT. It specifies CASSYSSGRYTDTQYF.

The chain is built from TRBV14 and TRBJ1-2; TRBD1 aligns across 7 bases. The CDR3 contains 13 residues. Trimming cost V 6 bases and J 2 bases; bases outside gene matches: 3. The V gene's germline CDR1 is SGHDN and CDR2 FVKESK. CDR3 in amino acids: CASSLQGNYGYTF. The CDR3 region has the DNA TGTGCCAGCAGTCTACAGGGGAACTATGGCTACACCTTC.

In regard to this clone: Other DNA variants within this sample encode the same CDR3. This chain uses TRBV6-1 with TRBJ1-1; D is perhaps TRBD1 (5 bases). The CDR3 sequence is 11 residues long. Germline values: CDR1 MNHNS, CDR2 SASEGT. Trimming removed 8 bases from V and 4 bases from J, with 8 bases in between. CDR3 DNA sequence: TGTGCCAGCCTCGGGGGCACTGAAGCTTTCTTT. Amino acid sequence: CASLGGTEAFF.

The gene calls are TRBV21-1 and TRBJ1-2; the tabulated D call, TRBD1, remains unverified against the DNA. TRBV21-1 is a documented pseudogene. The CDR3 has 15 residues. The CDR3 region is CASSKKAGQGGGYTF. CDR3 nucleotide sequence: TGTGCCAGCAGCAAAAAGGCGGGACAGGGAGGTGGCTACACCTTC.

The chain carries TRBV5-1 and TRBJ2-5; possibly TRBD1 or TRBD2 for D (5 bases each). CDR3 length: 15 residues. CDR1 and CDR2 (germline): SGHRS, YFSETQ. V was clipped by 4 bases and J by 2 bases, with 15 bases between them. The CDR3 reads CASSPTGTKQETQYF. As DNA, the CDR3 is TGCGCCAGCAGCCCCACCGGGACCAAGCAAGAGACCCAGTACTTC.

The sample holds one count of this clone. This rearrangement joins TRBV4-1 to TRBJ2-2; D is unclear. Germline V gene data show CDR1 as MGHRA and CDR2 as YSYEKL. This CDR3 comprises 11 residues. Between the trimmed V and J ends, which lost 0 bases and 8 bases, there was a span of 1 base. The CDR3 DNA reads as TGCGCCAGCAGCCAAGAGGGGGAGCTGTTTTTT. Translated, it gives CASSQEGELFF.

J is TRBJ1-2 and V is TRBV6-6, with TRBD1 identical over 7 bases. Per the germline V gene, CDR1 is MNHNY and CDR2 is SVGAGI (reference sequence). V lost 8 bases, J lost 8 bases, and 11 bases stayed unmatched. The CDR3 runs to 13 residues. The CDR3: CASVGKGAAGYTF. The CDR3 DNA is TGTGCCAGCGTGGGAAAGGGGGCAGCCGGCTACACCTTC.

This chain uses TRBV5-5 with TRBJ2-3; no definite D call. This CDR3 has 14 residues. Per germline, CDR1 SGHKS and CDR2 YYEKEE (reference sequence). V lost 5 bases to trimming and J lost 2 bases, with 12 bases between them. DNA of the CDR3: TGTGCCAGCAGTATTTTTCTCGACACAGATACGCAGTATTTT. Encoded protein: CASSIFLDTDTQYF.

Concerning this clone: Other DNA sequences in the same sample also yield this CDR3. The chain carries TRBV5-1 and TRBJ2-5, with unresolved D. With 4 bases removed from V and 5 bases from J, the gap between germline ends came to 21 bases. Per germline, CDR1 SGHRS and CDR2 YFSETQ. This CDR3 has 16 residues. The CDR3 sequence: CASSLRPPGWLETQYF. In nucleotides, the CDR3 is TGCGCCAGCAGCCTGAGACCACCGGGTTGGTTGGAGACCCAGTACTTC.

V and J are TRBV12-2 and TRBJ1-2. TRBV12-2 counts as a pseudogene. The CDR3 spans 15 residues. The CDR3 nucleotides read TGTGCAAGTCGACGATTTGGGGGTGTGGACTATGGCTACACCTTC. Amino acid sequence: CASRRFGGVDYGYTF.

The rearrangement links TRBV4-1 to TRBJ2-1; D not certain. Germline assignment: CDR1 MGHRA and CDR2 YSYEKL. Trimming took off 1 base at V and 5 bases at J, with 9 bases between the two ends. CDR3 length equals 14 residues. The CDR3 region has the DNA TGCGCCAGCAGCCAAGGCGAGGCTCACAATGAGCAGTTCTTC. This encodes CASSQGEAHNEQFF.

CDR3 in amino acids: CASSPGGRSAGELFF. The CDR3 DNA reads TGTGCCAGCAGCCCCGGAGGCCGATCAGCGGGGGAGCTGTTTTTT. V usage is TRBV7-9 and J usage is TRBJ2-2; D may be TRBD2 (5 bases). V dropped 5 bases and J dropped 8 bases, with 18 bases sitting between them. Germline loops: CDR1 SEHNR, CDR2 FQNEAQ (reference sequence). The CDR3 spans 15 residues.

This clone appeared a single time. The CDR3 sequence: CATANEVPLHF. CDR3 DNA sequence: TGTGCCACCGCAAATGAAGTCCCCCTCCACTTT. This chain links TRBV28 with TRBJ1-6; no clear D gene. From germline, CDR1 is MDHEN and CDR2 SYDVKM. The CDR3 length is 11 residues. Trimming shortened V by 10 bases and J by 13 bases, and 14 bases separated the two germline ends.

This chain uses TRBV30 with TRBJ2-7; 9 bases match TRBD2. Germline V lookup: CDR1 GTSNPN, CDR2 SVGIG (reference sequence). V gave up 3 bases and J gave up 5 bases; unmatched junction bases: 5. The CDR3 runs to 13 residues. The CDR3 nucleotides read TGTGCCTGGAGCCCAGCGGGAGGTGACGAGCAGTACTTC. Translating gives CAWSPAGGDEQYF.

J is TRBJ2-7 and V is TRBV6-5; no firm D call. V lost 2 bases and J 3 bases, leaving 8 bases between the germline ends. Germline CDR1 and CDR2: MNHEY and SVGAGI. The CDR3 sequence is 13 residues long. CDR3 sequence (DNA): TGTGCCAGCAGTTACAGTAGCCTCTACGAGCAGTACTTC. Translation: CASSYSSLYEQYF.

The chain is built from TRBV11-2 and TRBJ1-4; tentatively, D is TRBD1 (6 bases). This CDR3 contains 16 residues. Trimming cost V 5 bases and J 8 bases, with 21 bases left between them. The germline gives CDR1 SGHAT, CDR2 FQNNGV. Here the CDR3 DNA reads TGTGCCAGCAGCAACAGGGTTTTGGGCGGGAAAGAAAAACTGTTTTTT. Amino acids: CASSNRVLGGKEKLFF.

This clone was recorded only once. The junction and the germline gene differ at one end; a read error may be behind it. V gene TRBV19 combines with J gene TRBJ1-5, with TRBD1 matching 9 bases. The CDR3 consists of 19 residues. The germline V gene encodes CDR1 LNHDA and CDR2 SQIVND (reference sequence). This CDR3 reads CASNIDNSGTGFSNQPQHF. The CDR3 bases are TGTGCCAGTAATATAGATAATTCCGGGACAGGGTTTAGCAATCAGCCCCAGCATTTT. The whole variable domain, filled in from reference TRBV19 and TRBJ1-5, reads DGGITQSPKYLFRKEGQNVTLSCEQNLNHDAMYWYRQDPGQGLRLIYYSQIVNDFQKGDIAEGYSVSREKKESFPLTVTSAQKNPTAFYLCASNIDNSGTGFSNQPQHFGDGTRLSIL.

The V and J genes are TRBV9 and TRBJ2-3; 7 nucleotides line up with TRBD2. J was trimmed by 2 bases and V by 0 bases; bases with no gene match: 6. In germline, CDR1 is SGDLS, CDR2 YYNGEE. The CDR3 sequence is 16 residues long. CDR3 loop: CASSVGSSGVTDTQYF. CDR3 DNA: TGTGCCAGCAGCGTAGGCTCTAGCGGAGTCACAGATACGCAGTATTTT.

The V and J genes are TRBV11-2 and TRBJ1-1; no firm D call. The CDR3 is 13 amino acids. Deletions cut 5 bases from V and 1 base from J, with 8 bases between. Germline V gene data show CDR1 as SGHAT and CDR2 as FQNNGV. The CDR3 nucleotides read TGTGCCAGCAGCCCTCCCGAGAACACTGAAGCTTTCTTT. Amino acids: CASSPPENTEAFF.

V is TRBV6-4 and J is TRBJ2-1; D is possibly TRBD1 (5 bases). V lost 0 bases to trimming and J lost 2 bases, with 11 bases between them. There are 16 residues in the CDR3. The germline CDR1 and CDR2 sequences are MRHNA and SNTAGT. The CDR3 region is CASSDSVQAPYNEQFF. DNA for the CDR3: TGTGCCAGCAGTGACTCAGTACAGGCCCCCTACAATGAGCAGTTCTTC.

This CDR3 reads CASTGADTYEQYF. The CDR3 DNA follows: TGTGCCAGCACAGGGGCAGATACCTACGAGCAGTACTTC. J is TRBJ2-7 and V is TRBV27; TRBD1 might be the D (6 bases). V was shortened by 7 bases and J by 2 bases, with 12 bases between the two germline ends. CDR1 and CDR2 from the germline V gene are MNHEY and SMNVEV (reference sequence). CDR3 length equals 13 residues.